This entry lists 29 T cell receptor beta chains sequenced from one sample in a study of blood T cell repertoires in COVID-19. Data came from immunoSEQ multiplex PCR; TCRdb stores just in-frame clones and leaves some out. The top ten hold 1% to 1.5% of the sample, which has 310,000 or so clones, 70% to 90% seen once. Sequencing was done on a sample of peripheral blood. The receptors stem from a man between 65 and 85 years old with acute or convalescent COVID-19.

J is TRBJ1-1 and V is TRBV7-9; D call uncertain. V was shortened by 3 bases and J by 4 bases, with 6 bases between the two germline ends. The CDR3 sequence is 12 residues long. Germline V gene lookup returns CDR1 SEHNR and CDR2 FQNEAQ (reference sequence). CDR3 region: CASSFSITEAFF. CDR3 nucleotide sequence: TGTGCCAGCAGCTTTTCAATCACTGAAGCTTTCTTT.

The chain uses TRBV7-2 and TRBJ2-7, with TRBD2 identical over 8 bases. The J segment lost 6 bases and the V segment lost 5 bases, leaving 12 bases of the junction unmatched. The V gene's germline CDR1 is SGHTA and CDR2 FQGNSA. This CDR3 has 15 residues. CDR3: CASSVRSGSLSEQYF. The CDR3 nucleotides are TGTGCCAGCAGCGTACGGAGCGGGAGCCTTTCCGAGCAGTACTTC.

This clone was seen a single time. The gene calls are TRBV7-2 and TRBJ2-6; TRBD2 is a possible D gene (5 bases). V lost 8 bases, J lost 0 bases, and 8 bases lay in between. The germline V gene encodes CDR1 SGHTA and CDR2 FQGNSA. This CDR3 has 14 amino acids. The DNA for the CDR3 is TGTGCCAGCCTACGGGACTCTGGGGCCAACGTCCTGACTTTC. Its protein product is CASLRDSGANVLTF. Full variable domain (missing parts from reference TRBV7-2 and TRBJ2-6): GAGVSQSPSNKVTEKGKDVELRCDPISGHTALYWYRQSLGQGLEFLIYFQGNSAPDKSGLPSDRFSAERTGGSVSTLTIQRTQQEDSAVYLCASLRDSGANVLTFGAGSRLTVL.

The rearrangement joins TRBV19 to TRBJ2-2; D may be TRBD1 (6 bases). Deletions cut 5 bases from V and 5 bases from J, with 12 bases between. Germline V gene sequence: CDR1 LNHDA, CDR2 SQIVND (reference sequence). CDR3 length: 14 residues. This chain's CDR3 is CASSRQGKTGELFF. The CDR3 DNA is TGTGCCAGTAGTCGGCAGGGGAAGACCGGGGAGCTGTTTTTT.

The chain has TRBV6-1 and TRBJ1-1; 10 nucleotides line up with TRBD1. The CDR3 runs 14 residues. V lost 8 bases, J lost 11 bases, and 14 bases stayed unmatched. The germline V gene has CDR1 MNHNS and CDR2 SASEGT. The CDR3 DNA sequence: TGTGCCAGCCTATTGGGACAGGGGTCTTTTTTTGCTTTCTTT. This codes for CASLLGQGSFFAFF.

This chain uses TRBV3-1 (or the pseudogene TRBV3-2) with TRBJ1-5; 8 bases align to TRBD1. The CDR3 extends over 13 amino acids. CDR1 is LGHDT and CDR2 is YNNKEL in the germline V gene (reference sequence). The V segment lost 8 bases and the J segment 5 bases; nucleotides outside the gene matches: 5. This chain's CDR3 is CASQQGAHQPQHF. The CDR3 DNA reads TGTGCCAGCCAGCAGGGGGCGCATCAGCCCCAGCATTTT.

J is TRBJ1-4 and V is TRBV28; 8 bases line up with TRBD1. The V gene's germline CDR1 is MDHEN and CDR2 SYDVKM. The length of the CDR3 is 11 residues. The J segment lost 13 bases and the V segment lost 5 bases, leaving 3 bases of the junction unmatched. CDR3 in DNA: TGTGCCAGCAGTCGGACAGGGAGACTGTTTTTT. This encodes CASSRTGRLFF.

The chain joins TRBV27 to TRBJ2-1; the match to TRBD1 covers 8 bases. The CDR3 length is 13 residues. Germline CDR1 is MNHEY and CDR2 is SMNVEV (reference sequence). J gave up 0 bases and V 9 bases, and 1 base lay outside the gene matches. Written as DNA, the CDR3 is TGTGCCAGTGGACAGGGCTCCTACAATGAGCAGTTCTTC. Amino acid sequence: CASGQGSYNEQFF.

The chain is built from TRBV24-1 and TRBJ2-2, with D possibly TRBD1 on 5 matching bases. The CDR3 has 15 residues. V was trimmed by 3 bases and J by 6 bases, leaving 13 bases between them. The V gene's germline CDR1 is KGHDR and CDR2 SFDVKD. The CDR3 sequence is CATSDPQGWAGELFF. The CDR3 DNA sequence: TGTGCCACCAGTGATCCCCAGGGTTGGGCCGGGGAGCTGTTTTTT.

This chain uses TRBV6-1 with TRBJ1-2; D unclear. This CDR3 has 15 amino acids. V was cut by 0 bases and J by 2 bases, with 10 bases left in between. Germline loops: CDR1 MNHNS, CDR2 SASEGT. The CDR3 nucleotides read TGTGCCAGCAGTGAAGCGCTTAACAGAAACTATGGCTACACCTTC. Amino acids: CASSEALNRNYGYTF.

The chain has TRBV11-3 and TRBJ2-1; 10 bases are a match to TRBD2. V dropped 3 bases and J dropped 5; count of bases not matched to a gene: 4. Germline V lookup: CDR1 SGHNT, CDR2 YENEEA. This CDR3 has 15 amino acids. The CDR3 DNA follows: TGTGCCAGCAGCTTGGGACTAGCGCCTAACAATGAGCAGTTCTTC. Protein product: CASSLGLAPNNEQFF.

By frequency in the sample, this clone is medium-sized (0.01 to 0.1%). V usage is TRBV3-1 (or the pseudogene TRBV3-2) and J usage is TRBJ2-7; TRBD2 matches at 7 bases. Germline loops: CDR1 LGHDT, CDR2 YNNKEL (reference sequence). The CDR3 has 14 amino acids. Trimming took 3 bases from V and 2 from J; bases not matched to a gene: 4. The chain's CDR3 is CASSHAGVPYEQYF. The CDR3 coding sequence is TGTGCCAGCAGCCACGCGGGAGTTCCCTACGAGCAGTACTTC.

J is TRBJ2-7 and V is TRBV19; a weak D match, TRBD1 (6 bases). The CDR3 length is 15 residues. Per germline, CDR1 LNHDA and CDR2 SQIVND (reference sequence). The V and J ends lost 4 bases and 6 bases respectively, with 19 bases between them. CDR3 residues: CASSKFFGQGSEQYF. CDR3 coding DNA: TGTGCCAGTAGTAAGTTTTTCGGGCAGGGGAGCGAGCAGTACTTC.

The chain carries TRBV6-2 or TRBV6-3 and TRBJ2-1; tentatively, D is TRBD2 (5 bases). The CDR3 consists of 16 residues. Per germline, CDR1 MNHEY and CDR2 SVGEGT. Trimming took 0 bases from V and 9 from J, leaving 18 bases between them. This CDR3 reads CASSYSWGMGRAEQFF. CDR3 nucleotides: TGTGCCAGCAGTTACTCGTGGGGTATGGGGAGAGCTGAGCAGTTCTTC.

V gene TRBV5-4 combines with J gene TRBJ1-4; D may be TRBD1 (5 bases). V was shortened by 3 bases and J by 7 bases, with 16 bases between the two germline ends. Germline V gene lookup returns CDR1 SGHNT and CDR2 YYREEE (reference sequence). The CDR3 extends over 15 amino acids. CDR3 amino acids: CASSSQKQGGEKLFF. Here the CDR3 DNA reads TGTGCCAGCAGCTCGCAAAAGCAGGGAGGTGAAAAACTGTTTTTT.

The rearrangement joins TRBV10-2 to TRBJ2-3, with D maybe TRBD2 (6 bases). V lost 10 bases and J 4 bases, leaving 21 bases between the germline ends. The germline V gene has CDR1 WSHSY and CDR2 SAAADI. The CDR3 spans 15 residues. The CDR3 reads CATRSLGGAADTQYF. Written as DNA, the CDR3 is TGCGCCACCCGATCTCTCGGGGGAGCCGCAGATACGCAGTATTTT.

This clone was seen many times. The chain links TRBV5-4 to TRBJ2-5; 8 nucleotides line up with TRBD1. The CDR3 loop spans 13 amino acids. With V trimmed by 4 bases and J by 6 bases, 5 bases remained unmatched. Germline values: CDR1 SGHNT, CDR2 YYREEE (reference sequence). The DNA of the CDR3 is TGTGCCAGCAGCAACGGACAGGGCCAGACCCAGTACTTC. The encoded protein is CASSNGQGQTQYF.

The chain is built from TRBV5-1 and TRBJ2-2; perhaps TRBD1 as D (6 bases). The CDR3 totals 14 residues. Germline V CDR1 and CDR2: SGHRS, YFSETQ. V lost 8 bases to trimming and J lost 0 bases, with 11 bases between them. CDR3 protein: CASRQDANTGELFF. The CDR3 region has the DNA TGCGCCAGTCGACAGGATGCGAACACCGGGGAGCTGTTTTTT.

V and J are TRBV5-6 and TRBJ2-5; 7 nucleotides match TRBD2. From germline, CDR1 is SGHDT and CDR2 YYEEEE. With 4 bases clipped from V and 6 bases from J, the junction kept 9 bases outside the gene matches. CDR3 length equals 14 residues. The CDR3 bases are TGTGCCAGCAGCCAGGGAGGGTGGGGTCAGACCCAGTACTTC. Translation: CASSQGGWGQTQYF. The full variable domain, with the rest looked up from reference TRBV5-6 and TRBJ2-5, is DAGVTQSPTHLIKTRGQQVTLRCSPKSGHDTVSWYQQALGQGPQFIFQYYEEEERQRGNFPDRFSGHQFPNYSSELNVNALLLGDSALYLCASSQGGWGQTQYFGPGTRLLVL.

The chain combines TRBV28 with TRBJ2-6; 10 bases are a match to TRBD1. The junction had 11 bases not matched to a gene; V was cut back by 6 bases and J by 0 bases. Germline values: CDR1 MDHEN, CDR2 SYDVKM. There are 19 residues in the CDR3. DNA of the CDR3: TGTGCCAGCAGCACTCTACGGGGACAGGGGTTCTCTGGGGCCAACGTCCTGACTTTC. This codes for CASSTLRGQGFSGANVLTF.

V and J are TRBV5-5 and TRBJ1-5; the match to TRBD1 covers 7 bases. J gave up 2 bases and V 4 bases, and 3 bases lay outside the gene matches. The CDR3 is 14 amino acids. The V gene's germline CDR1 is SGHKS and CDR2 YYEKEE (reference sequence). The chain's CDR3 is CASSTGQGNQPQHF. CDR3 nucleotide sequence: TGTGCCAGCAGCACCGGACAGGGCAATCAGCCCCAGCATTTT.

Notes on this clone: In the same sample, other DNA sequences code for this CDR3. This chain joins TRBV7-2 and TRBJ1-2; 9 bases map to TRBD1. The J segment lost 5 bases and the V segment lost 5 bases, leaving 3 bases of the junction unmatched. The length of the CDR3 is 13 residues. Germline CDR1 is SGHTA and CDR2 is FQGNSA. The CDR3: CASSLDRGYGYTF. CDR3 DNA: TGTGCCAGCAGCCTTGACAGGGGGTATGGCTACACCTTC.

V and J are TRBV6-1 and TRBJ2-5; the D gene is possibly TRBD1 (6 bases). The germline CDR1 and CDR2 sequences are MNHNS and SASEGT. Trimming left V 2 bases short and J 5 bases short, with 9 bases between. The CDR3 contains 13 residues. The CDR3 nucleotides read TGTGCCAGCAGTGAACAGGGGATGGAGACCCAGTACTTC. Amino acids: CASSEQGMETQYF.

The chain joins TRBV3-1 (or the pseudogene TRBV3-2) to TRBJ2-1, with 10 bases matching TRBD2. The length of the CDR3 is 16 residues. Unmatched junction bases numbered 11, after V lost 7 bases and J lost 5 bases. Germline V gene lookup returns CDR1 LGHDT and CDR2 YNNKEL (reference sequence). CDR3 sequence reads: CASTTAGLAGDNEQFF. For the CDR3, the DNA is TGTGCCAGCACCACGGCCGGGCTAGCGGGGGACAATGAGCAGTTCTTC.

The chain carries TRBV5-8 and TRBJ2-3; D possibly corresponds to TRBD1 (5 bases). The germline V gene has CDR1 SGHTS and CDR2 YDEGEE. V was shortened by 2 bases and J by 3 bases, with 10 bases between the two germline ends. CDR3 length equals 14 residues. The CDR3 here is CASSLGAGTDTQYF. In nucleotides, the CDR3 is TGTGCCAGCAGCTTAGGGGCAGGGACAGATACGCAGTATTTT.

CDR3 DNA: TGTGCCACCAGCAGAGATGTAGCCTACGAGCAGTACTTC. Its protein is CATSRDVAYEQYF. This sequence joins TRBV15 and TRBJ2-7; no clear D. There are 13 residues in the CDR3. Germline V gene lookup returns CDR1 LNHNV and CDR2 YYDKDF (reference sequence). Trimming took off 0 bases at V and 2 bases at J, with 5 bases between the two ends.

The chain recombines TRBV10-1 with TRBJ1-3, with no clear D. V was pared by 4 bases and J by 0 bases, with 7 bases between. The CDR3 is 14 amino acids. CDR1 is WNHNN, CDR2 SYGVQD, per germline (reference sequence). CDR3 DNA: TGCGCCAGCAGTGCCCAGGTCTCTGGAAACACCATATATTTT. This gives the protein CASSAQVSGNTIYF.

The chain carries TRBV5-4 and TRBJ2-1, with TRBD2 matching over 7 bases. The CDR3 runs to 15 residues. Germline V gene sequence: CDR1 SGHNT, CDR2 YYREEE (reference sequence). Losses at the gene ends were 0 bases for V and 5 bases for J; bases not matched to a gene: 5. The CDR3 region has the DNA TGTGCCAGCAGCTTGGGGCTAGCGGATAACAATGAGCAGTTCTTC. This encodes CASSLGLADNNEQFF.

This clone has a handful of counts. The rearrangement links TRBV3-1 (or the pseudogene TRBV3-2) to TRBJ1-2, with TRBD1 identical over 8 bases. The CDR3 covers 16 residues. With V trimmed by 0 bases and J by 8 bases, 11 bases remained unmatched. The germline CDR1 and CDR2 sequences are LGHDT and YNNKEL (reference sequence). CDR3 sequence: CASSQEGQARVGGYTF. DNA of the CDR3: TGTGCCAGCAGCCAAGAGGGACAGGCCAGGGTAGGCGGCTACACCTTC.